The 23 T cell receptor beta chains in this list originate from one sample, sequenced in a study of T-cell reconstitution after alpha-beta-depleted transplantation in children. Unique molecular identifiers were used to barcode this TCRbeta library. A single record per CDR3 protein comes from TCRdb applying MiXCR to the PCR reads. Of over 200,000 distinct CDR3 sequences in the sample, approximately 10% are singletons; the top ten hold roughly 30%. Sequenced here: PBMCs, sampled before TCRalphabeta/CD19-depleted stem cell transplant. These receptors were collected from a child in the first two years of life with acute myeloid leukemia, due to receive a stem cell transplant.

This clonotype has a count of ten or more. The chain has TRBV9 and TRBJ2-1, with 12 positions matching TRBD2. Germline V CDR1 and CDR2: SGDLS, YYNGEE. This CDR3 has 19 residues. The ends lost 0 bases at V and 0 bases at J; junction bases unmatched: 7. Here the CDR3 DNA reads TGTGCCAGCAGCGTAGAAATAGGACTAGCGGGATCCTCCTACAATGAGCAGTTCTTC. It specifies CASSVEIGLAGSSYNEQFF.

This clonotype was found many times. This chain joins TRBV5-1 and TRBJ2-7; 13 bases match TRBD2. With V trimmed by 3 bases and J by 3 bases, 9 bases remained unmatched. Germline values: CDR1 SGHRS, CDR2 YFSETQ. The CDR3 loop spans 17 amino acids. DNA of the CDR3: TGCGCCAGCAGCTCCGGGACTAGCGGGACCACGGGCTACGAGCAGTACTTC. This gives the protein CASSSGTSGTTGYEQYF. The full variable domain, its missing parts supplied by reference TRBV5-1 and TRBJ2-7, is KAGVTQTPRYLIKTRGQQVTLSCSPISGHRSVSWYQQTPGQGLQFLFEYFSETQRNKGNFPGRFSGRQFSNSRSEMNVSTLELGDSALYLCASSSGTSGTTGYEQYFGPGTRLTVT.

This clonotype was counted ten times or more. The chain links TRBV12-3 or TRBV12-4 to TRBJ2-5; D is tentatively TRBD1 or TRBD2 (5 bases each). CDR3 size: 15 residues. Trimming removed 2 bases at V and 5 bases at J, with 15 bases between. CDR3 protein: CASSLKGTPPETQYF. The CDR3, as DNA: TGTGCCAGCAGTTTAAAAGGGACCCCCCCTGAGACCCAGTACTTC.

Many counts were recorded for this clonotype. V gene TRBV28 combines with J gene TRBJ2-7; 7 bases match TRBD1. There are 15 residues in the CDR3. Germline V CDR1 and CDR2: MDHEN, SYDVKM. With V trimmed by 5 bases and J by 4 bases, 11 bases remained unmatched. CDR3 residues: CASSERQGPWYEQYF. CDR3 DNA sequence: TGTGCCAGCAGTGAGAGACAGGGCCCATGGTACGAGCAGTACTTC.

This clonotype has only a few counts. The chain employs TRBV11-2 and TRBJ2-3; TRBD2 might be the D (5 bases). V gave up 0 bases and J gave up 2 bases, with 9 bases separating them. There are 15 residues in the CDR3. CDR1 is SGHAT, CDR2 FQNNGV, per germline. CDR3 DNA: TGTGCCAGCAGCTTAGACGACTACGCCACAGATACGCAGTATTTT. It specifies CASSLDDYATDTQYF.

Ten or more counts support this clonotype. The chain employs TRBV5-1 and TRBJ2-7, with 7 positions matching TRBD2. Per the germline V gene, CDR1 is SGHRS and CDR2 is YFSETQ. There are 14 residues in the CDR3. Trimming took 3 bases from V and 3 from J; bases not matched to a gene: 6. CDR3 sequence reads: CASSSRGGSYEQYF. The CDR3 DNA sequence: TGCGCCAGCAGCTCCCGGGGAGGGAGCTACGAGCAGTACTTC.

This clonotype has ten or more counts. The genes are TRBV15 and TRBJ2-3; 9 nucleotides line up with TRBD2. The CDR3 consists of 16 residues. Germline assignment: CDR1 LNHNV and CDR2 YYDKDF (reference sequence). J gave up 6 bases and V 0 bases, and 7 bases lay outside the gene matches. The CDR3 DNA is TGTGCCACCAGCAGAGATCGCCTAGCGGGATCCGATACGCAGTATTTT. It translates to CATSRDRLAGSDTQYF.

This clonotype appeared a few times. J is TRBJ2-7 and V is TRBV12-3 or TRBV12-4, with D perhaps matching TRBD2 (6 bases). With 6 bases removed from V and 0 bases from J, the gap between germline ends came to 12 bases. The CDR3 is 14 residues long. CDR3 sequence reads: CASSRDFHSYEQYF. CDR3 bases: TGTGCCAGCAGCCGGGACTTCCACTCCTACGAGCAGTACTTC.

The sample holds many counts of this clonotype. The chain combines TRBV20-1 with TRBJ2-6; D not resolved. The CDR3 spans 15 residues. Trimming took 4 bases from V and 0 from J, leaving 10 bases between them. Per the germline V gene, CDR1 is DFQATT and CDR2 is SNEGSKA (reference sequence). Written as DNA, the CDR3 is TGCAGTGCTAACTCCGGGCCCTCTGGGGCCAACGTCCTGACTTTC. This codes for CSANSGPSGANVLTF.

There are many counts of this clonotype. The V and J genes are TRBV20-1 and TRBJ2-2; tentatively, D is TRBD2 (6 bases). There are 16 residues in the CDR3. V lost 0 bases to trimming and J lost 6 bases, with 17 bases between them. Germline loops: CDR1 DFQATT, CDR2 SNEGSKA (reference sequence). As DNA, the CDR3 is TGCAGTGCTAGAGACCTTCAACACGGGAGCGCCGGGGAGCTGTTTTTT. Protein: CSARDLQHGSAGELFF.

This clonotype was seen at least ten times. The chain has TRBV24-1 and TRBJ2-1; 12 positions match TRBD2. The V gene's germline CDR1 is KGHDR and CDR2 SFDVKD. V dropped 4 bases and J dropped 4; count of bases not matched to a gene: 4. The CDR3 contains 16 residues. DNA of the CDR3: TGTGCCACCAGTGACCCGGGACTAGCGGGTTACAATGAGCAGTTCTTC. It specifies CATSDPGLAGYNEQFF.

This clonotype appeared a few times. This chain joins TRBV28 and TRBJ1-2; TRBD1 agrees at 7 bases. Unmatched junction bases numbered 4, after V lost 6 bases and J lost 6 bases. Germline V lookup: CDR1 MDHEN, CDR2 SYDVKM. The CDR3 spans 12 residues. In DNA, the CDR3 is TGTGCCAGCAGATTTGACAGGGATGGCTACACCTTC. This sequence encodes CASRFDRDGYTF.

This clonotype has a count of ten or more. The chain employs TRBV30 and TRBJ2-5; D perhaps matches TRBD1 (6 bases). V was pared by 3 bases and J by 1 base, with 12 bases between. The CDR3 totals 14 residues. CDR1 is GTSNPN and CDR2 is SVGIG in the germline V gene (reference sequence). CDR3 DNA sequence: TGTGCCTGGAGCGCCGCGGACAGCCAAGAGACCCAGTACTTC. Amino acid sequence: CAWSAADSQETQYF.

This clonotype has a count of ten or more. The chain uses TRBV4-3 and TRBJ2-1; D not resolved. V dropped 1 base and J dropped 0 bases, with 13 bases sitting between them. From germline, CDR1 is LGHNA and CDR2 YSLEER. The CDR3 totals 17 residues. The CDR3 DNA reads TGCGCCAGCAGCCAAGGGTGGCTGAAGAGCTCCTACAATGAGCAGTTCTTC. Translating gives CASSQGWLKSSYNEQFF.

This clonotype was picked up many times. This sequence joins TRBV7-9 and TRBJ1-2; D perhaps matches TRBD1 (5 bases). The CDR3 covers 13 residues. Deletions cut 5 bases from V and 5 bases from J, with 12 bases between. The V gene's germline CDR1 is SEHNR and CDR2 FQNEAQ (reference sequence). The CDR3 coding sequence is TGTGCCAGCAGCCGTCTGGAGGGGTATGGCTACACCTTC. This codes for CASSRLEGYGYTF.

This clonotype was detected many times. This chain joins TRBV5-1 and TRBJ2-2; TRBD1 might be the D (6 bases). Germline assignment: CDR1 SGHRS and CDR2 YFSETQ. Trimming removed 5 bases from V and 5 bases from J, with 13 bases in between. This CDR3 is built from 14 residues. CDR3 sequence (DNA): TGCGCCAGCAGGTCCGTACAGGGAACCGGGGAGCTGTTTTTT. Protein: CASRSVQGTGELFF.

This clonotype has ten or more counts. The chain carries TRBV20-1 and TRBJ1-5, with D tentatively TRBD1 (6 bases). The V and J ends lost 5 bases and 5 bases respectively, with 13 bases between them. The CDR3 is made up of 13 amino acids. CDR1 DFQATT and CDR2 SNEGSKA come from the germline V gene (reference sequence). As DNA, the CDR3 is TGCAGTGCTCCTGACAGGCCTGATCAGCCCCAGCATTTT. It translates to CSAPDRPDQPQHF.

The chain links TRBV24-1 to TRBJ2-7; weak D call: TRBD2 (5 bases). Germline V gene data show CDR1 as KGHDR and CDR2 as SFDVKD. Trimming pared 0 bases from V and 2 bases from J, leaving 7 bases between. The CDR3 spans 14 residues. The CDR3 loop is CATSDLRETYEQYF. The DNA for the CDR3 is TGTGCCACCAGTGATTTGCGGGAAACCTACGAGCAGTACTTC.

This clonotype was observed many times. The chain links TRBV12-3 or TRBV12-4 to TRBJ1-2; no reliable D call. CDR3 length: 13 amino acids. The germline V and J ends were trimmed by 5 bases and 0 bases, with 7 bases remaining between them. CDR3 bases: TGTGCCAGCAGTCCCCTAGCTAACTATGGCTACACCTTC. Translation: CASSPLANYGYTF.

Many counts were recorded for this clonotype. This rearrangement joins TRBV5-1 to TRBJ1-1; unclear D gene. Germline-derived CDR1 and CDR2 are SGHRS and YFSETQ. The CDR3 sequence is 14 residues long. V lost 0 bases, J lost 3 bases, and 9 bases lay in between. The CDR3 region is CASSLAGSYTEAFF. CDR3 coding DNA: TGCGCCAGCAGCTTGGCCGGCAGCTACACTGAAGCTTTCTTT.

The sample holds many counts of this clonotype. The CDR3 nucleotides are TGTGCCAGCACAGAATTTCCCGAGACCCAGTACTTC. It codes for CASTEFPETQYF. The V and J genes are TRBV2 and TRBJ2-5; D remains ambiguous. Per germline, CDR1 SNHLY and CDR2 FYNNEI. V was cut by 7 bases and J by 5 bases, with 11 bases left in between. CDR3 length: 12 amino acids.

This clonotype was detected many times. The chain links TRBV25-1 to TRBJ1-3; the D gene is possibly TRBD1 (5 bases). Per the germline V gene, CDR1 is MGHDK and CDR2 is SYGVNS. With 5 bases removed from V and 6 bases from J, the gap between germline ends came to 17 bases. The CDR3 is 15 amino acids. The CDR3 nucleotides read TGTGCCAGCAGTACATTGAGGGGTGAGGAAAACACCATATATTTT. Its protein is CASSTLRGEENTIYF.

Ten or more counts support this clonotype. Written as DNA, the CDR3 is TGTGCCAGCAGTTCTCAAGGGGGAGTTCGTCCCCACGAGCAGTACTTC. Its translation is CASSSQGGVRPHEQYF. The chain employs TRBV28 and TRBJ2-7; TRBD1 might be the D (6 bases). V was clipped by 4 bases and J by 5 bases, with 21 bases between them. The CDR3 is 16 residues long. Per germline, CDR1 MDHEN and CDR2 SYDVKM.